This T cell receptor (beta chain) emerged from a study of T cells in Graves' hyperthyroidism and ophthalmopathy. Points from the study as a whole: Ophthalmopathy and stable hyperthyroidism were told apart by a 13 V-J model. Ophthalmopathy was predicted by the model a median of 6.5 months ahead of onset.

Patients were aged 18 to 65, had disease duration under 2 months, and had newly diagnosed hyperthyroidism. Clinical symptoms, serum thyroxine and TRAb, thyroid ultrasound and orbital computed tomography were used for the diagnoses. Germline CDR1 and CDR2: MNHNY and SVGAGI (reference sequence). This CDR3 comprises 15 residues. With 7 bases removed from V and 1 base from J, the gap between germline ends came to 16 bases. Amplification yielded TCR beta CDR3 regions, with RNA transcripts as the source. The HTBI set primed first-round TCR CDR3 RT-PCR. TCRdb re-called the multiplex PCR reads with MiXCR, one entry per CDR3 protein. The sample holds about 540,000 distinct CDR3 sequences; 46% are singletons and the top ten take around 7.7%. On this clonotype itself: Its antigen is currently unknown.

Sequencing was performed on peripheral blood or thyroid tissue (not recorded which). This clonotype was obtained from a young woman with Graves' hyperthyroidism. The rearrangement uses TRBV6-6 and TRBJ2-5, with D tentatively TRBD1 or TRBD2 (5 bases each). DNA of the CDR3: TGTGCCAGCACCTTTGTATCCGGGGCCCAAGAGACCCAGTACTTC. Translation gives CASTFVSGAQETQYF.